The 26 T cell receptor beta chains listed next were all sequenced from one sample in a study of shared clonotypes between healthy human individuals. Data came from immunoSEQ multiplex PCR; TCRdb stores just in-frame clones and leaves some out. The table includes some 1,400,000 clones, approximately 96% detected once. Source material: naive CD4+ T cells sorted from blood. Regarding subset: CD45RA+ positively selected. The receptors originated from a man younger than 45 in good health.

The chain carries TRBV6-5 and TRBJ2-7, with D uncertain. The V gene's germline CDR1 is MNHEY and CDR2 SVGAGI. Deletions cut 7 bases from V and 3 bases from J, with 19 bases between. The CDR3 has 15 amino acids. CDR3 in amino acids: CASILTAPLVYEQYF. In DNA, the CDR3 is TGTGCCAGCATTCTTACCGCCCCTTTGGTCTACGAGCAGTACTTC.

The chain recombines TRBV25-1 with TRBJ2-7; D perhaps matches TRBD2 (5 bases). The germline V gene has CDR1 MGHDK and CDR2 SYGVNS. This CDR3 has 11 amino acids. With 6 bases removed from V and 7 bases from J, the gap between germline ends came to 10 bases. The CDR3 sequence is CASRGRSEQYF. CDR3 in DNA: TGTGCCAGCAGGGGGAGAAGTGAGCAGTACTTC.

The rearrangement joins TRBV18 to TRBJ1-2; no firm D call. The germline V gene encodes CDR1 KGHSH and CDR2 LQKENI. The V end lost 3 bases, the J end lost 3 bases, and 14 bases lay between the germline ends. The CDR3 has 15 amino acids. In DNA, the CDR3 is TGTGCCAGCTCACCGACCCCCGTCACCGACTATGGCTACACCTTC. This gives the protein CASSPTPVTDYGYTF.

This chain connects TRBV6-1 to TRBJ1-5, with D unresolved. This CDR3 comprises 14 residues. In germline, CDR1 is MNHNS, CDR2 SASEGT. Trimming left V 3 bases short and J 2 bases short, with 8 bases between. This CDR3 is CASSDGSRNQPQHF. CDR3 nucleotide sequence: TGTGCCAGCAGTGATGGGTCTCGCAATCAGCCCCAGCATTTT.

The J gene is TRBJ2-7, the V gene TRBV6-1, with no clear D. The CDR3 contains 16 residues. Germline V lookup: CDR1 MNHNS, CDR2 SASEGT. With 1 base removed from V and 1 base from J, the gap between germline ends came to 14 bases. The CDR3: CASSEGPGTPSYEQYF. The CDR3 DNA follows: TGTGCCAGCAGTGAAGGCCCAGGAACCCCTTCCTACGAGCAGTACTTC.

This clone was seen once. V gene TRBV6-6 combines with J gene TRBJ2-1; the match to TRBD2 covers 7 bases. After removal of 0 bases from V and 8 bases from J, the junction contained 7 bases not matched to a gene. Germline V gene lookup returns CDR1 MNHNY and CDR2 SVGAGI (reference sequence). The length of the CDR3 is 15 residues. In nucleotides, the CDR3 is TGTGCCAGCAGTTACTCTGGCGGGAGTCTGGATGAGCAGTTCTTC. Translating it yields CASSYSGGSLDEQFF.

Written as DNA, the CDR3 is TGTGCCAGCAGTGTAGACCCTAACTATGGCTACACCTTC. Translating gives CASSVDPNYGYTF. The V and J genes are TRBV6-1 and TRBJ1-2; D call uncertain. The germline CDR1 and CDR2 sequences are MNHNS and SASEGT. This CDR3 is 13 amino acids long. Trimming pared 4 bases from V and 0 bases from J, leaving 6 bases between.

This chain uses TRBV10-2 with TRBJ2-2; D is perhaps TRBD2 (7 bases). V lost 0 bases and J 0 bases, leaving 11 bases between the germline ends. Germline V gives CDR1 WSHSY, CDR2 SAAADI. The CDR3 has 17 residues. The CDR3 bases are TGCGCCAGCAGTGAGTCGTCGGGGGGCCCGAACACCGGGGAGCTGTTTTTT. Residues: CASSESSGGPNTGELFF.

The chain recombines TRBV10-3 with TRBJ2-2, with D possibly TRBD2 on 5 matching bases. Trimming cost V 2 bases and J 1 base, with 14 bases left between them. This CDR3 is 17 amino acids long. The germline CDR1 and CDR2 sequences are ENHRY and SYGVKD. CDR3 in DNA: TGTGCCATCAGTGAGCATGACCTGCGGGTGAACACCGGGGAGCTGTTTTTT. The encoded protein is CAISEHDLRVNTGELFF.

The chain joins TRBV18 to TRBJ2-1; the D gene could be TRBD1 or TRBD2 (6 bases each). Trimming took off 6 bases at V and 1 base at J, with 16 bases between the two ends. Germline lookup yields CDR1 KGHSH and CDR2 LQKENI. The CDR3 runs 16 residues. CDR3 amino acids: CASSQALGGSYNEQFF. The CDR3 DNA reads as TGTGCCAGCTCCCAAGCGTTAGGGGGGTCCTACAATGAGCAGTTCTTC.

The gene calls are TRBV5-5 and TRBJ2-7, with D possibly TRBD1 on 5 matching bases. Germline CDR1 is SGHKS and CDR2 is YYEKEE (reference sequence). Trimming took off 0 bases at V and 2 bases at J, with 15 bases between the two ends. This CDR3 contains 16 residues. The CDR3 region is CASSLVSRANTYEQYF. CDR3 bases: TGTGCCAGCAGCTTGGTTAGCAGGGCGAATACCTACGAGCAGTACTTC.

A single count supports this clone. The rearrangement uses TRBV5-5 and TRBJ1-2; tentatively, D is TRBD1 (5 bases). CDR3 length: 14 residues. CDR1 is SGHKS, CDR2 YYEKEE, per germline (reference sequence). Between the trimmed V and J ends, which lost 0 bases and 4 bases, there was a span of 10 bases. The CDR3 nucleotides are TGTGCCAGCAGCTTGGCCGACAGTCCCTATGGCTACACCTTC. Translating gives CASSLADSPYGYTF.

Only one count was recorded for this clone. The rearrangement uses TRBV6-6 and TRBJ1-2; 7 bases are a match to TRBD1. The CDR3 sequence is 14 residues long. The V gene's germline CDR1 is MNHNY and CDR2 SVGAGI (reference sequence). The V and J ends lost 5 bases and 4 bases, in that order; junction bases with no gene match: 7. The CDR3 protein is CASSTRTGSYGYTF. The CDR3 DNA sequence: TGTGCCAGCAGTACCCGGACAGGAAGCTATGGCTACACCTTC.

In DNA, the CDR3 is TGTGCCAGCAGTTTAAAGGGGGCCACTGAAGCTTTCTTT. Amino acid sequence: CASSLKGATEAFF. V usage is TRBV28 and J usage is TRBJ1-1, with 7 bases fitting TRBD1. CDR1 is MDHEN, CDR2 SYDVKM, per germline. The CDR3 has 13 amino acids. Germline trimming cut 2 bases from V and 4 bases from J; bases unmatched to any gene: 1.

This chain connects TRBV19 to TRBJ2-7; D is perhaps TRBD2 (5 bases). The CDR3 loop spans 11 amino acids. Germline V gives CDR1 LNHDA, CDR2 SQIVND (reference sequence). V lost 7 bases and J lost 4, with 8 bases in between. The CDR3 region is CASTRGYEQYF. The CDR3 nucleotides read TGTGCCAGTACCCGGGGTTACGAGCAGTACTTC.

The chain recombines TRBV28 with TRBJ1-1; D unclear. V lost 1 base to trimming and J lost 0 bases, with 15 bases between them. The CDR3 loop spans 17 amino acids. Germline lookup yields CDR1 MDHEN and CDR2 SYDVKM. The CDR3 bases are TGTGCCAGCAGTTTATTAAGAGAGGACGGATTGAACACTGAAGCTTTCTTT. It yields the protein CASSLLREDGLNTEAFF.

A single count supports this clone. V usage is TRBV5-1 and J usage is TRBJ2-3, with no clear D. The CDR3 spans 15 residues. CDR1 is SGHRS, CDR2 YFSETQ, per germline. The V and J ends lost 4 bases and 0 bases respectively, with 12 bases between them. The CDR3 nucleotides read TGCGCCAGCAGCCCCAAGGTCCTTAGCACAGATACGCAGTATTTT. Its translation is CASSPKVLSTDTQYF.

This rearrangement joins TRBV18 to TRBJ2-7; the match to TRBD1 covers 10 bases. The germline CDR1 and CDR2 sequences are KGHSH and LQKENI. The CDR3 contains 16 residues. Trimming removed 1 base from V and 0 bases from J; junction bases left unmatched: 3. The CDR3 here is CASSPQRTGGSYEQYF. The DNA for the CDR3 is TGTGCCAGCTCACCACAAAGGACAGGGGGCTCCTACGAGCAGTACTTC.

This clone was detected only once. This chain joins TRBV9 and TRBJ1-1; 7 bases fit TRBD1. V lost 4 bases and J lost 3; bases outside the gene matches: 12. This CDR3 is built from 16 residues. The germline gives CDR1 SGDLS, CDR2 YYNGEE. CDR3 loop: CASSPGQKFVYTEAFF. The CDR3 DNA follows: TGTGCCAGCAGCCCGGGACAGAAATTTGTCTACACTGAAGCTTTCTTT.

This clone appeared a single time. The sample contains more than one DNA sequence encoding this CDR3. The chain couples TRBV20-1 to TRBJ2-1; D is unclear. Germline CDR1 and CDR2: DFQATT and SNEGSKA (reference sequence). This CDR3 contains 11 residues. Trimming left V 1 base short and J 7 bases short, with 5 bases between. CDR3 in amino acids: CSARVVNEQFF. DNA of the CDR3: TGCAGTGCTAGAGTAGTGAATGAGCAGTTCTTC.

This chain uses TRBV5-1 with TRBJ1-3; no clear D. This CDR3 has 13 residues. Trimming left V 0 bases short and J 4 bases short, with 5 bases between. Looked up from germline, CDR1 is SGHRS and CDR2 is YFSETQ. The CDR3 loop is CASSLVGGNTIYF. In DNA, the CDR3 is TGCGCCAGCAGCTTGGTAGGCGGAAACACCATATATTTT.

This chain joins TRBV14 and TRBJ2-1; 7 positions match TRBD2. This CDR3 comprises 17 residues. V shed 1 base and J 7 bases; nucleotides not matched to a gene: 13. The germline gives CDR1 SGHDN, CDR2 FVKESK. The CDR3: CASSQVPLAVSANEQFF. The DNA of the CDR3 is TGTGCCAGCAGCCAAGTCCCTCTAGCGGTCTCTGCGAATGAGCAGTTCTTC.

CDR3: CASSAGTQYEQYF. In nucleotides, the CDR3 is TGTGCCAGCAGTGCCGGGACCCAATACGAGCAGTACTTC. The chain links TRBV6-5 to TRBJ2-7, with D perhaps assigned TRBD1 or TRBD2 (5 bases each). The germline V gene encodes CDR1 MNHEY and CDR2 SVGAGI. The V and J ends lost 5 bases and 4 bases respectively, with 12 bases between them. This CDR3 contains 13 residues.

Details on this clone: Other nucleotide sequences from this sample produce the same CDR3. V is TRBV5-1 and J is TRBJ2-3; TRBD1 matches at 8 bases. The CDR3 runs 13 residues. Germline CDR1 is SGHRS and CDR2 is YFSETQ. The junction had 3 bases not matched to a gene; V was cut back by 5 bases and J by 4 bases. The CDR3 DNA reads TGCGCCAGCAGTGGACAGGGCTCAGATACGCAGTATTTT. Translated, it gives CASSGQGSDTQYF.

This chain joins TRBV18 and TRBJ2-3; 9 bases are a match to TRBD2. The V and J ends lost 2 bases and 4 bases, in that order; junction bases with no gene match: 7. Germline V gene sequence: CDR1 KGHSH, CDR2 LQKENI. The CDR3 consists of 16 residues. The CDR3 spells CASSPSASGEADTQYF. CDR3 bases: TGTGCCAGCTCACCATCGGCTAGCGGGGAGGCAGATACGCAGTATTTT. The complete variable domain, with remaining parts taken from reference TRBV18 and TRBJ2-3, reads NAGVMQNPRHLVRRRGQEARLRCSPMKGHSHVYWYRQLPEEGLKFMVYLQKENIIDESGMPKERFSAEFPKEGPSILRIQQVVRGDSAAYFCASSPSASGEADTQYFGPGTRLTVL.

This clone has only one observation. The V and J genes are TRBV11-2 and TRBJ1-1, with D unclear. Germline CDR1 reads SGHAT; CDR2 reads FQNNGV. Trimming left V 6 bases short and J 6 bases short, with 11 bases between. The CDR3 runs to 12 residues. DNA of the CDR3: TGTGCCAGCAGACGGGTTGGGGCTGAAGCTTTCTTT. Protein sequence: CASRRVGAEAFF.